The next 14 T cell receptor beta chains were all read from a single sample in a study of cytomegalovirus exposure and HLA in healthy donors. It was with 60 Vbeta and 13 Jbeta primers that the PCR ran. TCRdb keeps only in-frame clones here, not all; method: immunoSEQ multiplex PCR. Of roughly 100,000 clones listed, 70% to 85% are singletons. Sequencing was carried out using PBMCs. The source of these receptors is a man aged 30 to 45 in good health and CMV-seropositive.

Remarks on this clone: Other DNA sequences of this sample code for an identical CDR3. This chain uses TRBV28 with TRBJ2-1; tentative D call: TRBD1 (7 bases). This CDR3 contains 14 residues. Germline V CDR1 and CDR2: MDHEN, SYDVKM. Trimming removed 9 bases from V and 2 bases from J, with 14 bases in between. CDR3 sequence: CASGQGGPYNEQFF. The CDR3 coding sequence is TGTGCCAGTGGCCAGGGGGGACCCTACAATGAGCAGTTCTTC.

This clone showed up just a few times. V gene TRBV30 combines with J gene TRBJ1-6, with a tentative D call TRBD1 (6 bases). CDR1 is GTSNPN and CDR2 is SVGIG in the germline V gene (reference sequence). The CDR3 totals 13 residues. V was trimmed by 6 bases and J by 6 bases, leaving 12 bases between them. CDR3 DNA: TGTGCCTGCAGGACAGCCTCTAATTCACCCCTCCACTTT. The encoded protein is CACRTASNSPLHF.

CDR3 in DNA: TGTGCCAGCGGACTTAGGGCTGAAGCTTTCTTT. Protein: CASGLRAEAFF. This chain joins TRBV7-9 and TRBJ1-1; D ambiguous. The germline V gene encodes CDR1 SEHNR and CDR2 FQNEAQ (reference sequence). Deletions cut 8 bases from V and 6 bases from J, with 10 bases between. The CDR3 length is 11 residues. The whole variable domain, filled in from reference TRBV7-9 and TRBJ1-1, reads DTGVSQNPRHKITKRGQNVTFRCDPISEHNRLYWYRQTLGQGPEFLTYFQNEAQLEKSRLLSDRFSAERPKGSFSTLEIQRTEQGDSAMYLCASGLRAEAFFGQGTRLTVV.

The chain couples TRBV5-6 to TRBJ1-2; TRBD1 aligns across 7 bases. Germline assignment: CDR1 SGHDT and CDR2 YYEEEE. CDR3 length: 15 residues. With V trimmed by 2 bases and J by 4 bases, 8 bases remained unmatched. CDR3 sequence (DNA): TGTGCCAGCAGCTTTACAGGGGTTATCTTCTATGGCTACACCTTC. Encoded protein: CASSFTGVIFYGYTF.

J is TRBJ1-1 and V is TRBV19, with D possibly being TRBD1 (6 bases). Trimming stripped 7 bases from V and 5 bases from J, with 17 bases between. The CDR3 is 14 residues long. CDR1 is LNHDA, CDR2 SQIVND, per germline (reference sequence). CDR3 loop: CASIAPGALTEAFF. The CDR3 bases are TGTGCCAGTATTGCCCCAGGGGCGCTTACTGAAGCTTTCTTT.

This sequence joins TRBV5-6 and TRBJ2-3; unclear D gene. The CDR3 is made up of 14 amino acids. Germline V gene data show CDR1 as SGHDT and CDR2 as YYEEEE. V lost 3 bases and J 3 bases, leaving 11 bases between the germline ends. CDR3 DNA: TGTGCCAGCAGCTCGTTAAAATTTACAGATACGCAGTATTTT. This gives the protein CASSSLKFTDTQYF.

The chain uses TRBV7-9 and TRBJ1-4; possibly TRBD1 for D (5 bases). From germline, CDR1 is SEHNR and CDR2 FQNEAQ (reference sequence). CDR3 length: 17 residues. Deletions cut 6 bases from V and 0 bases from J, with 17 bases between. The CDR3 region has the DNA TGTGCCAGCAGGCCCTCGGGGGATGGGGCAACTAATGAAAAACTGTTTTTT. This sequence encodes CASRPSGDGATNEKLFF.

This sequence joins TRBV7-2 and TRBJ2-5; TRBD2 agrees at 10 bases. The CDR3 contains 15 residues. Losses at the gene ends were 3 bases for V and 4 bases for J; bases not matched to a gene: 5. The V gene's germline CDR1 is SGHTA and CDR2 FQGNSA. The CDR3 DNA sequence: TGTGCCAGCAGCTTGGGAAGCGGGAGGGGAGAGACCCAGTACTTC. This codes for CASSLGSGRGETQYF.

The chain links TRBV10-3 to TRBJ2-1, with TRBD2 matching 7 bases. The trim removed 4 bases at V and 6 bases at J, leaving 9 bases unmatched. The length of the CDR3 is 15 residues. The germline gives CDR1 ENHRY, CDR2 SYGVKD. The CDR3: CAISGSGGGTNEQFF. The CDR3 DNA follows: TGTGCCATCAGTGGGTCTGGCGGGGGTACCAATGAGCAGTTCTTC.

The gene calls are TRBV7-3 and TRBJ1-3; D is unclear. Trimming cost V 5 bases and J 0 bases, with 11 bases left between them. Germline CDR1 reads SGHTA; CDR2 reads FQGTGA. The CDR3 spans 15 residues. DNA for the CDR3: TGTGCCAGCAGCCTCGGCGGAAGCTCTGGAAACACCATATATTTT. Its translation: CASSLGGSSGNTIYF. Filled out from reference TRBV7-3 and TRBJ1-3, the complete variable domain reads GAGVSQTPSNKVTEKGKYVELRCDPISGHTALYWYRQSLGQGPEFLIYFQGTGAADDSGLPNDRFFAVRPEGSVSTLKIQRTERGDSAVYLCASSLGGSSGNTIYFGEGSWLTVV.

This rearrangement joins TRBV4-3 to TRBJ2-7, with TRBD1 identical over 7 bases. The ends lost 4 bases at V and 12 bases at J; junction bases unmatched: 3. This CDR3 is 10 amino acids long. The germline V gene encodes CDR1 LGHNA and CDR2 YSLEER. CDR3 coding DNA: TGCGCCAGCAGCCGGACAGGACGGTACTTC. Amino acid sequence: CASSRTGRYF.

The rearrangement joins TRBV7-3 to TRBJ1-1, with D possibly TRBD1 on 5 matching bases. Trimming removed 4 bases at V and 4 bases at J, with 10 bases between. Per the germline V gene, CDR1 is SGHTA and CDR2 is FQGTGA. The CDR3 covers 13 residues. CDR3 DNA: TGTGCCAGCAGCTCGATGCAGGGCACTGAAGCTTTCTTT. Translation: CASSSMQGTEAFF. Together with reference TRBV7-3 and TRBJ1-1, the CDR3 gives the full variable domain: GAGVSQTPSNKVTEKGKYVELRCDPISGHTALYWYRQSLGQGPEFLIYFQGTGAADDSGLPNDRFFAVRPEGSVSTLKIQRTERGDSAVYLCASSSMQGTEAFFGQGTRLTVV.

This chain links TRBV5-6 with TRBJ2-5; 9 nucleotides match TRBD2. This CDR3 contains 14 residues. Germline V gives CDR1 SGHDT, CDR2 YYEEEE. With 2 bases clipped from V and 3 bases from J, the junction kept 2 bases outside the gene matches. In DNA form, the CDR3 reads TGTGCCAGCAGCTTTAAGCGGGGGGAAGAGACCCAGTACTTC. Amino acids: CASSFKRGEETQYF.

This chain uses TRBV29-1 with TRBJ1-5, with TRBD1 matching 10 bases. This CDR3 region has 13 residues. Germline CDR1 and CDR2: SQVTM and ANQGSEA. V was pared by 6 bases and J by 2 bases, with 1 base of the junction left unmatched. DNA of the CDR3: TGCAGCGTAGGGACAGGGGGCAATCAGCCCCAGCATTTT. It translates to CSVGTGGNQPQHF.